Listed here are 24 T cell receptor beta chains from one sample, sequenced in a study of beta chain features in type 1 diabetes. The entirety of the isolated RNA underwent reverse transcription, so expressed TCRB transcripts were sequenced. Method: immunoSEQ multiplex PCR; TCRdb's copy keeps in-frame clones and lacks some. This table holds roughly 300,000 clones, 12% to 15% found once. Sequenced: central memory CD4+ T cells from blood. Every receptor here comes from a man under 40 in good health.

This clone has a handful of counts. The J gene is TRBJ2-7, the V gene TRBV5-1, with TRBD1 identical over 9 bases. The germline V gene encodes CDR1 SGHRS and CDR2 YFSETQ. The length of the CDR3 is 15 residues. Trimming removed 1 base from V and 4 bases from J; junction bases left unmatched: 6. CDR3 region: CASSLTTGGGYEQYF. CDR3 nucleotide sequence: TGCGCCAGCAGCTTGACGACAGGGGGAGGTTACGAGCAGTACTTC.

The table lists this clone with a few counts. V usage is TRBV11-2 and J usage is TRBJ2-1, with D possibly TRBD2 on 6 matching bases. The CDR3 runs 15 residues. The V and J ends lost 5 bases and 9 bases respectively, with 20 bases between them. CDR1 is SGHAT and CDR2 is FQNNGV in the germline V gene. The CDR3 is CASSHTGSSQGEQFF. CDR3 in DNA: TGTGCCAGCAGCCATACCGGGAGTAGTCAGGGTGAGCAGTTCTTC.

The chain links TRBV7-9 to TRBJ2-7, with D possibly matching TRBD2 (5 bases). This CDR3 comprises 15 residues. Germline CDR1 and CDR2: SEHNR and FQNEAQ (reference sequence). Trimming took 1 base from V and 2 from J, leaving 12 bases between them. CDR3 loop: CASSLDGEGTYEQYF. CDR3 coding DNA: TGTGCCAGCAGCTTAGACGGGGAAGGCACCTACGAGCAGTACTTC.

The chain links TRBV19 to TRBJ1-2; D may be TRBD1 (6 bases). This CDR3 has 16 amino acids. CDR1 and CDR2 (germline): LNHDA, SQIVND (reference sequence). Trimming took 5 bases from V and 4 from J, leaving 20 bases between them. In DNA, the CDR3 is TGTGCCAGTAGTGTGGGAGGGGACACCGCGTTCTATGGCTACACCTTC. Translated, it gives CASSVGGDTAFYGYTF.

The chain is built from TRBV10-3 and TRBJ1-2, with TRBD1 identical over 7 bases. The J segment lost 2 bases and the V segment lost 3 bases, leaving 6 bases of the junction unmatched. The CDR3 covers 15 residues. Germline assignment: CDR1 ENHRY and CDR2 SYGVKD. The CDR3: CAISDPRQGNYGYTF. The CDR3 DNA reads TGTGCCATCAGTGACCCCCGACAGGGAAACTATGGCTACACCTTC.

This clone was seen a few times. The rearrangement uses TRBV4-3 and TRBJ2-1; D is ambiguous. The length of the CDR3 is 15 residues. The V end was cut by 0 bases, the J end by 0 bases, with 6 bases between. Germline assignment: CDR1 LGHNA and CDR2 YSLEER. The CDR3, as DNA: TGCGCCAGCAGCCAAGATTGGCGCTCCTACAATGAGCAGTTCTTC. This encodes CASSQDWRSYNEQFF.

The chain employs TRBV7-7 and TRBJ2-1, with D maybe TRBD1 (6 bases). Germline V lookup: CDR1 SSHAT, CDR2 FNYEAQ (reference sequence). The CDR3 contains 15 residues. V gave up 6 bases and J gave up 3 bases, with 15 bases separating them. CDR3 sequence reads: CASSERTAGYNEQFF. CDR3 sequence (DNA): TGTGCCAGCAGTGAACGGACAGCTGGCTACAATGAGCAGTTCTTC. Drawing the rest from reference TRBV7-7 and TRBJ2-1, the complete variable domain is GAGVSQSPRYKVTKRGQDVTLRCDPISSHATLYWYQQALGQGPEFLTYFNYEAQPDKSGLPSDRFSAERPEGSISTLTIQRTEQRDSAMYRCASSERTAGYNEQFFGPGTRLTVL.

The rearrangement joins TRBV11-2 to TRBJ2-3; tentatively, D is TRBD2 (6 bases). The CDR3 covers 15 residues. CDR1 is SGHAT, CDR2 FQNNGV, per germline. Deletions cut 1 base from V and 7 bases from J, with 15 bases between. The DNA for the CDR3 is TGTGCCAGCAGCTTAGCACCGGGGGAGTCACATACGCAGTATTTT. Protein product: CASSLAPGESHTQYF.

This rearrangement joins TRBV19 to TRBJ1-3; 7 bases map to TRBD1. The germline gives CDR1 LNHDA, CDR2 SQIVND (reference sequence). V lost 7 bases and J lost 2; bases outside the gene matches: 5. This CDR3 has 14 amino acids. This CDR3 is CASTFGTAGNTIYF. Written as DNA, the CDR3 is TGTGCCAGTACCTTCGGGACAGCTGGAAACACCATATATTTT.

The chain employs TRBV5-6 and TRBJ2-3, with a tentative D call TRBD1 (6 bases). CDR1 SGHDT and CDR2 YYEEEE come from the germline V gene. The CDR3 totals 17 residues. V shed 5 bases and J shed 2 bases, with 21 bases lying between them. DNA for the CDR3: TGTGCCAGCAGAATCCGTGTAGGGGGAGAAAACACAGATACGCAGTATTTT. Protein product: CASRIRVGGENTDTQYF.

This chain joins TRBV7-2 and TRBJ1-1, with D possibly TRBD1 on 5 matching bases. The V gene's germline CDR1 is SGHTA and CDR2 FQGNSA. This CDR3 has 15 amino acids. V lost 1 base to trimming and J lost 7 bases, with 16 bases between them. CDR3 region: CASSLVPSSGGEAFF. CDR3 in DNA: TGTGCCAGCAGCTTAGTACCTTCATCGGGGGGTGAAGCTTTCTTT. Drawing the rest from reference TRBV7-2 and TRBJ1-1, the complete variable domain is GAGVSQSPSNKVTEKGKDVELRCDPISGHTALYWYRQSLGQGLEFLIYFQGNSAPDKSGLPSDRFSAERTGGSVSTLTIQRTQQEDSAVYLCASSLVPSSGGEAFFGQGTRLTVV.

The CDR3 nucleotides are TGTGCCAGCAGCTCCGGGACAGGGAGGCATTCACCCCTCCACTTT. Amino acid sequence: CASSSGTGRHSPLHF. The chain links TRBV11-3 to TRBJ1-6; TRBD1 matches 9 bases. CDR3 length: 15 residues. From germline, CDR1 is SGHNT and CDR2 YENEEA. The J segment lost 8 bases and the V segment lost 4 bases, leaving 6 bases of the junction unmatched.

This chain joins TRBV21-1 and TRBJ2-7; the D call in the table, TRBD2, was not verified against the DNA. TRBV21-1 is reported as a pseudogene. CDR3 size: 16 residues. Here the CDR3 DNA reads TGTGCCAGCAGCAAAGCTGGGCTAGCGGGAGTGCGGGAGCAGTACGTC. Its translation is CASSKAGLAGVREQYV.

The chain employs TRBV18 and TRBJ1-6, with 8 bases that match TRBD1. V trimming: 3 bases; J trimming: 7 bases; junction bases outside the gene matches: 8. The germline CDR1 and CDR2 sequences are KGHSH and LQKENI. The CDR3 loop spans 16 amino acids. The CDR3 sequence is CASSPSRGQENSPLHF. The CDR3 DNA reads TGTGCCAGCTCACCTTCTAGGGGACAGGAAAATTCACCCCTCCACTTT.

To note about this clone: At the DNA level, this CDR3 is encoded by other sequences in the same sample as well. The rearrangement links TRBV27 to TRBJ1-1; possibly TRBD1 for D (5 bases). The germline V gene encodes CDR1 MNHEY and CDR2 SMNVEV (reference sequence). This CDR3 contains 13 residues. Deletions cut 2 bases from V and 1 base from J, with 5 bases between. CDR3 residues: CASSLGQNTEAFF. The CDR3 nucleotides read TGTGCCAGCAGTTTAGGACAGAACACTGAAGCTTTCTTT.

Only a few counts were recorded for this clone. The gene calls are TRBV23-1 and TRBJ2-2; tentative D call: TRBD1 (6 bases). TRBV23-1 is treated as an ORF (open reading frame) with a function not yet certain. V lost 4 bases to trimming and J lost 6 bases, with 18 bases between them. The CDR3 spans 16 residues. The DNA for the CDR3 is TGCGCCAGCAGTCTCGCCACAGGGACGCCCGCCGGGGAGCTGTTTTTT. Translated: CASSLATGTPAGELFF.

This clone was observed at least ten times. In DNA form, the CDR3 reads TGTGCCAGTAGTCGCACGCAGAGCTCCTATAATTCACCCCTCCACTTT. Translating it yields CASSRTQSSYNSPLHF. The V and J genes are TRBV19 and TRBJ1-6; D is ambiguous. CDR1 and CDR2 (germline): LNHDA, SQIVND (reference sequence). The CDR3 spans 16 residues. V dropped 5 bases and J dropped 0 bases, with 11 bases sitting between them.

This chain joins TRBV7-6 and TRBJ2-1, with 9 bases identical to TRBD2. The CDR3 spans 15 residues. Germline V lookup: CDR1 SGHVS, CDR2 FNYEAQ. V lost 4 bases to trimming and J lost 6 bases; unmatched junction nucleotides: 7. Here the CDR3 DNA reads TGTGCCAGCAGCTCGGGGCGGGGGGGTCCCAATGAGCAGTTCTTC. Translation gives CASSSGRGGPNEQFF.

The V and J genes are TRBV19 and TRBJ1-4; D is unresolved. V dropped 5 bases and J dropped 8 bases, with 27 bases sitting between them. This CDR3 contains 18 residues. The germline V gene encodes CDR1 LNHDA and CDR2 SQIVND (reference sequence). CDR3 in amino acids: CASSFSLSRTVGREKLFF. DNA for the CDR3: TGTGCCAGTAGTTTCTCATTATCAAGGACGGTCGGTCGGGAAAAACTGTTTTTT.

The CDR3 region is CASSLVGANVLTF. CDR3 nucleotide sequence: TGTGCCAGCAGCTTAGTTGGGGCCAACGTCCTGACTTTC. The chain couples TRBV5-5 to TRBJ2-6; D ambiguous. The germline CDR1 and CDR2 sequences are SGHKS and YYEKEE (reference sequence). The V and J ends lost 2 bases and 3 bases respectively, with 3 bases between them. This CDR3 is 13 amino acids long.

Written as DNA, the CDR3 is TGTGCCAGCAGTTTATGGGGGGAGAGGGAGACCCAGTACTTC. Amino acid sequence: CASSLWGERETQYF. The chain uses TRBV27 and TRBJ2-5, with D tentatively TRBD2 (6 bases). V dropped 1 base and J dropped 5 bases, with 11 bases sitting between them. The CDR3 has 14 amino acids. CDR1 MNHEY and CDR2 SMNVEV come from the germline V gene (reference sequence).

This chain joins TRBV4-3 and TRBJ2-1, with 9 bases fitting TRBD2. Germline V gene data show CDR1 as LGHNA and CDR2 as YSLEER. With V trimmed by 6 bases and J by 5 bases, 11 bases remained unmatched. The CDR3 sequence is 16 residues long. The CDR3, as DNA: TGCGCCAGCAGAGCTCACTTAGCGGGGGTGAACAATGAGCAGTTCTTC. Translated: CASRAHLAGVNNEQFF.

This clone was seen repeatedly, ten times or more. V and J are TRBV6-1 and TRBJ1-4; 9 bases map to TRBD1. The CDR3 runs to 14 residues. The junction had 10 bases not matched to a gene; V was cut back by 7 bases and J by 10 bases. Germline V gene data show CDR1 as MNHNS and CDR2 as SASEGT. CDR3 residues: CASNPGQGTGKLFF. Written as DNA, the CDR3 is TGTGCCAGCAACCCGGGACAGGGTACGGGAAAACTGTTTTTT.

J is TRBJ2-3 and V is TRBV6-5; no clear D. The V and J ends lost 5 bases and 2 bases respectively, with 8 bases between them. The CDR3 covers 13 residues. The V gene's germline CDR1 is MNHEY and CDR2 SVGAGI. In nucleotides, the CDR3 is TGTGCCAGCAGTGCGCCTCCCACAGATACGCAGTATTTT. Protein sequence: CASSAPPTDTQYF.